A single sample gave rise to the 29 T cell receptor beta chains below, sequenced in a study of T-cell reconstitution after alpha-beta-depleted transplantation in children. Unique molecular identifiers were incorporated into the prepared TCRbeta library. One entry per CDR3 protein, called by TCRdb with MiXCR from the PCR reads. Here the sample spans about 610,000 distinct CDR3 sequences, roughly a tenth being singletons. This specimen consisted of PBMCs from the stem cell graft donor, obtained from the stem cell graft. The receptors were gathered from a human donor who donated a stem cell graft to a child with acute myeloid leukemia.

This chain joins TRBV29-1 and TRBJ2-5, with TRBD2 as a possible D gene (6 bases). The CDR3 sequence is 13 residues long. The germline V gene has CDR1 SQVTM and CDR2 ANQGSEA. Trimming took off 4 bases at V and 4 bases at J, with 13 bases between the two ends. The CDR3 here is CSVVIGGGETQYF. In DNA, the CDR3 is TGCAGCGTTGTAATTGGGGGAGGAGAGACCCAGTACTTC.

The chain carries TRBV6-5 and TRBJ1-6; D is unresolved. Germline V gene lookup returns CDR1 MNHEY and CDR2 SVGAGI. Between the trimmed V and J ends, which lost 1 base and 0 bases, there was a span of 13 bases. The CDR3 loop spans 18 amino acids. DNA for the CDR3: TGTGCCAGCAGTTACTTCCTATTGGGGAGCTCCTATAATTCACCCCTCCACTTT. Translation: CASSYFLLGSSYNSPLHF.

The rearrangement joins TRBV10-3 to TRBJ2-3; D might be TRBD2 (5 bases). Per germline, CDR1 ENHRY and CDR2 SYGVKD. The CDR3 covers 12 residues. V shed 6 bases and J shed 4 bases, with 8 bases lying between them. CDR3 protein: CAISRGPDTQYF. The CDR3 coding sequence is TGTGCCATCAGCAGAGGGCCAGATACGCAGTATTTT.

At least ten counts were recorded for this clonotype. V usage is TRBV7-6 and J usage is TRBJ2-1; TRBD2 matches 9 bases. CDR3 length: 12 amino acids. CDR1 is SGHVS and CDR2 is FNYEAQ in the germline V gene. The CDR3 nucleotides read TGTGCTGGCCTGGTAGCGGGAGTTGGGCAGTTCTTC. Protein: CAGLVAGVGQFF.

There are a few counts of this clonotype. The chain uses TRBV5-1 and TRBJ2-7, with D perhaps TRBD2 (5 bases). V lost 6 bases to trimming and J lost 2 bases, with 15 bases between them. Germline V gene sequence: CDR1 SGHRS, CDR2 YFSETQ. This CDR3 has 14 residues. CDR3 in DNA: TGCGCCAGCACCCCGTCGGCGGGTCCCTACGAGCAGTACTTC. Encoded protein: CASTPSAGPYEQYF.

This sequence joins TRBV7-3 and TRBJ2-7; D tentatively reads TRBD1 or TRBD2 (6 bases each). The CDR3 has 13 amino acids. From germline, CDR1 is SGHTA and CDR2 FQGTGA. Trimming took off 5 bases at V and 6 bases at J, with 14 bases between the two ends. CDR3: CASSQARGPEQYF. For the CDR3, the DNA is TGTGCCAGCAGCCAGGCCCGGGGGCCCGAGCAGTACTTC.

With regard to this clonotype: One end of the junction fails to match germline, which may point to a read error. This chain connects TRBV12-3 or TRBV12-4 to TRBJ2-7; 10 bases map to TRBD1. The CDR3 is 16 amino acids. The CDR3 loop is CASCLATGTGAYEQYF. The CDR3, as DNA: TGTGCCAGCTGTTTAGCCACCGGGACAGGGGCTTACGAGCAGTACTTC.

This clonotype was found a few times. The rearrangement links TRBV2 to TRBJ2-1, with a weak D call TRBD1 (6 bases). CDR1 is SNHLY, CDR2 FYNNEI, per germline. V was pared by 5 bases and J by 1 base, with 15 bases between. The CDR3 runs 16 residues. The CDR3 sequence is CASSHRGRGSYNEQFF. In nucleotides, the CDR3 is TGTGCCAGCAGTCATAGGGGCAGGGGTTCCTACAATGAGCAGTTCTTC. Full variable domain (remainder filled in from reference TRBV2 and TRBJ2-1): EPEVTQTPSHQVTQMGQEVILRCVPISNHLYFYWYRQILGQKVEFLVSFYNNEISEKSEIFDDQFSVERPDGSNFTLKIRSTKLEDSAMYFCASSHRGRGSYNEQFFGPGTRLTVL.

The table lists this clonotype with many counts. This rearrangement joins TRBV24-1 to TRBJ2-3, with D unresolved. From germline, CDR1 is KGHDR and CDR2 SFDVKD. V was cut by 1 base and J by 1 base, with 8 bases left in between. The CDR3 contains 15 residues. The CDR3 bases are TGTGCCACCAGTGATTTCAGGTGGGGCACAGATACGCAGTATTTT. Protein product: CATSDFRWGTDTQYF.

This clonotype was counted many times. The chain couples TRBV29-1 to TRBJ2-7, with no clear D. Germline CDR1 SQVTM, CDR2 ANQGSEA. Trimming shortened V by 4 bases and J by 5 bases, and 15 bases separated the two germline ends. The CDR3 has 13 amino acids. CDR3 protein: CSVVNMVSNEQYF. CDR3 DNA: TGCAGCGTTGTGAACATGGTCAGCAACGAGCAGTACTTC.

The chain uses TRBV3-1 and TRBJ2-7; possibly TRBD1 for D (6 bases). Trimming took off 5 bases at V and 4 bases at J, with 21 bases between the two ends. The CDR3 is 16 amino acids. CDR1 LGHDT and CDR2 YNNKEL come from the germline V gene (reference sequence). The CDR3 loop is CASSAATTGPRYEQYF. The CDR3 nucleotides are TGTGCCAGCAGCGCAGCTACCACAGGGCCGAGATACGAGCAGTACTTC.

This clonotype was seen a handful of times. This sequence joins TRBV2 and TRBJ2-2; D gene unclear. CDR1 is SNHLY, CDR2 FYNNEI, per germline. CDR3 length equals 15 residues. V was pared by 0 bases and J by 1 base, with 6 bases between. CDR3 amino acids: CASSEALQNTGELFF. Here the CDR3 DNA reads TGTGCCAGCAGTGAAGCGCTTCAGAACACCGGGGAGCTGTTTTTT. The full variable domain, completed using reference TRBV2 and TRBJ2-2, is EPEVTQTPSHQVTQMGQEVILRCVPISNHLYFYWYRQILGQKVEFLVSFYNNEISEKSEIFDDQFSVERPDGSNFTLKIRSTKLEDSAMYFCASSEALQNTGELFFGEGSRLTVL.

This chain uses TRBV20-1 with TRBJ2-7; possible D gene TRBD1, 5 bases. This CDR3 is built from 12 residues. CDR1 is DFQATT, CDR2 SNEGSKA, per germline (reference sequence). Trimming removed 4 bases from V and 2 bases from J, with 9 bases in between. In nucleotides, the CDR3 is TGCAGTGCTAATGACAGAGCCTACGAGCAGTACTTC. It yields the protein CSANDRAYEQYF.

This clonotype was counted once. The chain employs TRBV4-3 and TRBJ2-3, with 9 bases identical to TRBD2. The CDR3 consists of 15 residues. Germline CDR1 LGHNA, CDR2 YSLEER. J lost 2 bases, V lost 4 bases, and 4 bases had no gene match. The CDR3 sequence is CASSRLAVNTDTQYF. CDR3 bases: TGCGCCAGCAGCCGACTAGCGGTAAACACAGATACGCAGTATTTT.

The chain is built from TRBV28 and TRBJ1-2; a possible D gene is TRBD1 (5 bases). The CDR3 covers 13 residues. Germline assignment: CDR1 MDHEN and CDR2 SYDVKM. Deletions cut 10 bases from V and 4 bases from J, with 16 bases between. CDR3 residues: CAMGPGDRYGYTF. In nucleotides, the CDR3 is TGTGCCATGGGCCCCGGGGACCGCTATGGCTACACCTTC.

V usage is TRBV6-2 or TRBV6-3 and J usage is TRBJ1-5; D is uncertain. Trimming removed 0 bases from V and 3 bases from J, with 18 bases in between. Germline CDR1 is MNHEY and CDR2 is SVGEGT. The CDR3 has 18 amino acids. Here the CDR3 DNA reads TGTGCCAGCAGTTACTCGAATGAAATGGGTCGGGACAATCAGCCCCAGCATTTT. It translates to CASSYSNEMGRDNQPQHF.

This sequence joins TRBV13 and TRBJ1-1; D is undetermined. V was cut by 2 bases and J by 1 base, with 14 bases left in between. The germline gives CDR1 PRHDT, CDR2 FYEKMQ (reference sequence). The CDR3 runs 16 residues. CDR3 nucleotide sequence: TGTGCCAGCAGCTTAAGTGCCGCCGGTAGGAACACTGAAGCTTTCTTT. Translation gives CASSLSAAGRNTEAFF. Drawing the rest from reference TRBV13 and TRBJ1-1, the complete variable domain is AAGVIQSPRHLIKEKRETATLKCYPIPRHDTVYWYQQGPGQDPQFLISFYEKMQSDKGSIPDRFSAQQFSDYHSELNMSSLELGDSALYFCASSLSAAGRNTEAFFGQGTRLTVV.

The chain has TRBV3-1 and TRBJ1-1, with 7 bases fitting TRBD1. This CDR3 is built from 16 residues. CDR1 is LGHDT and CDR2 is YNNKEL in the germline V gene (reference sequence). Unmatched junction bases numbered 5, after V lost 0 bases and J lost 1 base. The CDR3 reads CASSQERGGGNTEAFF. DNA for the CDR3: TGTGCCAGCAGCCAAGAGAGAGGGGGCGGGAACACTGAAGCTTTCTTT.

This clonotype was counted many times. The chain is built from TRBV12-3 or TRBV12-4 and TRBJ2-2; TRBD2 is a possible D gene (7 bases). Trimming removed 6 bases at V and 0 bases at J, with 17 bases between. The CDR3 is 17 amino acids. The CDR3 DNA sequence: TGTGCCAGCAGCACGAACCTAGGGGGGGCGAACACCGGGGAGCTGTTTTTT. Protein sequence: CASSTNLGGANTGELFF.

This chain uses TRBV29-1 with TRBJ2-7, with 9 bases fitting TRBD2. Looked up from germline, CDR1 is SQVTM and CDR2 is ANQGSEA. After removal of 6 bases from V and 5 bases from J, the junction contained 8 bases not matched to a gene. CDR3 length: 13 residues. CDR3 protein: CSVDPSGANEQYF. CDR3 nucleotides: TGCAGCGTCGACCCTAGCGGGGCCAACGAGCAGTACTTC.

On this clonotype: Given a much more abundant clone one base away, this may be a read error. This sequence joins TRBV12-3 or TRBV12-4 and TRBJ2-2, with 10 positions matching TRBD2. This CDR3 is 18 amino acids long. The CDR3 region is CACSLPRRIAGGTGELFF. The CDR3, as DNA: TGTGCCTGCAGTTTGCCTCGCAGAATAGCGGGAGGCACCGGGGAGCTGTTTTTT.

This clonotype was seen ten or more times. This chain joins TRBV2 and TRBJ2-7; D not resolved. This CDR3 has 15 amino acids. CDR1 is SNHLY, CDR2 FYNNEI, per germline. The V end was cut by 0 bases, the J end by 3 bases, with 12 bases between. CDR3: CASSEASPPLYEQYF. CDR3 sequence (DNA): TGTGCCAGCAGTGAAGCGTCACCGCCTCTCTACGAGCAGTACTTC.

In its sample, this clonotype was seen many times. This chain links TRBV6-2 or TRBV6-3 with TRBJ2-7, with a tentative D call TRBD2 (5 bases). Germline V CDR1 and CDR2: MNHEY, SVGEGT. V shed 2 bases and J shed 0 bases, with 17 bases lying between them. The CDR3 spans 17 residues. CDR3 sequence: CASSYGRISGSSYEQYF. The CDR3 nucleotides are TGTGCCAGCAGTTACGGCCGGATCAGCGGAAGCTCCTACGAGCAGTACTTC.

This clonotype has a count of ten or more. The rearrangement joins TRBV29-1 to TRBJ2-7; D gene uncertain. The V end lost 4 bases, the J end lost 2 bases, and 9 bases lay between the germline ends. The CDR3 has 12 amino acids. Germline V gives CDR1 SQVTM, CDR2 ANQGSEA. CDR3: CSVGRSPYEQYF. CDR3 in DNA: TGCAGCGTTGGCAGGTCCCCCTACGAGCAGTACTTC.

This clonotype was picked up a small number of times. The chain has TRBV15 and TRBJ2-3; D may match TRBD1 or TRBD2 (5 bases each). Germline assignment: CDR1 LNHNV and CDR2 YYDKDF (reference sequence). The length of the CDR3 is 16 residues. Trimming pared 5 bases from V and 7 bases from J, leaving 22 bases between. Here the CDR3 DNA reads TGTGCCACCAGCCCCTGGACGGGGCAGCTAGGACATACGCAGTATTTT. Protein sequence: CATSPWTGQLGHTQYF.

This clonotype was counted at least ten times. This chain uses TRBV4-3 with TRBJ2-6; D not resolved. The length of the CDR3 is 15 residues. Trimming stripped 0 bases from V and 4 bases from J, with 7 bases between. CDR1 LGHNA and CDR2 YSLEER come from the germline V gene. The CDR3 here is CASSQEGSGANVLTF. The CDR3 DNA is TGCGCCAGCAGCCAAGAAGGTAGCGGGGCCAACGTCCTGACTTTC.

The chain uses TRBV5-1 and TRBJ2-5; tentatively, D is TRBD1 (6 bases). CDR1 and CDR2 from the germline V gene are SGHRS and YFSETQ. This CDR3 spans 14 amino acids. Trimming pared 0 bases from V and 10 bases from J, leaving 16 bases between. This CDR3 is CASSLGWGTGNQYF. CDR3 in DNA: TGCGCCAGCAGCTTGGGTTGGGGTACAGGGAACCAGTACTTC.

The chain carries TRBV5-6 and TRBJ2-7; TRBD1 is a possible D gene (7 bases). V lost 3 bases and J 7 bases, leaving 20 bases between the germline ends. The germline V gene encodes CDR1 SGHDT and CDR2 YYEEEE. The CDR3 loop spans 15 amino acids. The CDR3 region has the DNA TGTGCCAGCAGCTCTCTAAGACAGGGAGGTTTGGAGCAGTACTTC. Translating it yields CASSSLRQGGLEQYF. The full variable domain, its missing parts supplied by reference TRBV5-6 and TRBJ2-7, is DAGVTQSPTHLIKTRGQQVTLRCSPKSGHDTVSWYQQALGQGPQFIFQYYEEEERQRGNFPDRFSGHQFPNYSSELNVNALLLGDSALYLCASSSLRQGGLEQYFGPGTRLTVT.

There are a few counts of this clonotype. The chain couples TRBV29-1 to TRBJ1-1; possible D gene TRBD1, 5 bases. Germline-derived CDR1 and CDR2 are SQVTM and ANQGSEA. CDR3 length: 14 residues. The germline V and J ends were trimmed by 2 bases and 1 base, with 11 bases remaining between them. CDR3 amino acids: CSVETLTGNTEAFF. As DNA, the CDR3 is TGCAGCGTTGAAACACTTACAGGGAACACTGAAGCTTTCTTT.